Many counts were recorded for the clone carrying this TCR beta chain. The target antigen is unknown. The sample is drawn from a study of T cells in Graves' hyperthyroidism and ophthalmopathy. There are 14 residues in the CDR3. Germline V gene data show CDR1 as SNHLY and CDR2 as FYNNEI. With 3 bases removed from V and 0 bases from J, the gap between germline ends came to 6 bases. TCR beta CDR3 region amplification was performed from RNA transcripts. The study used the HTBI primer set for a first-round RT-PCR of the TCR CDR3. TCRdb recomputed calls from the multiplex PCR reads with MiXCR, one row per CDR3 protein. This sample has under 450,000 distinct CDR3 sequences; around a sixth occur once, and the top ten carry just under 8%. The study excluded patients with uncontrolled infection, other autoimmune disease, pregnancy or lactation. General observations from the study: Most clonotypes expanded in thyroid above 0.001 were likewise present in blood.

Input material: blood. The genes are TRBV2 and TRBJ2-4; D perhaps matches TRBD2 (5 bases). This clonotype was sampled from a woman in her late teens or twenties with Graves' hyperthyroidism. In nucleotides, the CDR3 is TGTGCCAGCAGTGAGGGGAGAGCCAAAAACATTCAGTACTTC. Protein sequence: CASSEGRAKNIQYF.